This T cell receptor (beta chain) originates from a study of PD-1 blockade in classical Hodgkin lymphoma (dated by TCRdb to 2020 to 2022). Some background on the complete study: Nivolumab dosing was 3 mg/kg intravenously every 2 weeks, continuing until either disease progression or unacceptable toxicity. The study used TCR beta sequencing and CyTOF to define a peripheral blood immune signature of response to PD-1 blockade in classical Hodgkin lymphoma.

V drops 4 bases and J drops 2 bases, leaving 9 bases in between. Including the terminal cysteine and phenylalanine, the CDR3 comprises 13 residues. CDR3 DNA only is kept here, 39 bases in frame from base 1. From a lookup of the germline V gene, CDR1 and CDR2 are SQVTM and ANQGSEA. To note about this clone: Its target antigen remains unknown. Qualities for individual bases were not recorded, and no much larger clone is one base off.

Points the paper makes about the study in general: Diversity was lower in patients who began nivolumab less than 1 year after ASCT, so these patients were left out of later analyses to avoid confounding by immune reconstitution. By C4D1, a significant rise was seen in CD4+ TCR diversity but not in CD8+ TCR diversity (p=0.0027 vs p=0.16), and the rise was most apparent among complete responders (p=0.02). Only a single clinical trial cohort was studied, and what caused the repertoire differences, possibly disease activity or prior therapy, remained undefined. Baseline TCR diversity was reported to be lower in newly diagnosed patients than in healthy donors, and even lower in relapsed/refractory patients. Baseline diversity similar to that of newly diagnosed patients was observed in trial patients achieving complete response, whereas significantly lower diversity was observed in partial responders and progressors.

In light of the paper, this sample's time point label describes: cycle 2 day 1 (C2D1) of nivolumab. All trial patients had relapsed after autologous stem cell transplantation, with cohorts A, B and C differing in prior brentuximab vedotin exposure. The trial cohort included 50 to 60 patients with relapsed/refractory classical Hodgkin lymphoma, and each patient had a best overall response of complete response, partial response or progressive disease. Trial patients were treated with single-agent nivolumab in the multi-cohort phase II CheckMate 205 trial. An independent review committee assessed best overall response using the 2007 International Working Group response criteria. Trial PBMCs were collected just before the start of nivolumab (C1D1) and during therapy at cycle 2 day 1 and cycle 4 day 1. Peripheral blood was collected in 8 mL Vacutainer Cell Preparation Tubes, from which PBMCs were isolated by centrifugation and then cryopreserved.

Genomic DNA was extracted with the Qiagen DNeasy kit from unsorted PBMCs and from negatively selected CD4+ and CD8+ fractions. TCR beta CDR3 regions were subjected to amplification by immunoSEQ multiplex PCR with primers that anneal to V and J segments. A synthetic immune receptor repertoire was used to minimize amplification bias, and any residual bias was removed computationally once sequencing was done. As for the authors' bioinformatics: Repertoire diversity was quantified as the Shannon entropy index using custom Python scripts. Unsorted, CD4+ and CD8+ repertoires were analyzed separately, except for combined analyses in which CD4+ and CD8+ sequences were merged in silico. Clonal expansion was defined as a frequency increase of at least 2-fold after treatment compared with C1D1, and clones undetected at baseline were assigned a pseudocount of 0.5. Singleton clones were defined as clones with 0 or 1 copy at C1D1, and non-singleton clones were defined as clones with 2 or more copies. Clones expanded in unsorted samples were annotated as CD4+, CD8+ or unknown by matching protein sequences in sorted samples from the same patient. Wilcoxon tests were applied to paired samples to test diversity changes from C1D1 to C4D1. The clones in this table, taken by TCRdb from immuneACCESS, are in-frame only. Not every clone is retained; where verified, under half of the shortfall comes from an unresolved V gene, and the cause of the rest is unknown. V and J calls and clone size are those listed in that table; D and trimming were worked out from the DNA. The sample table lists about 93,000 clones, 81% of them with a count of one. 16% of the sample is in the top ten clones.

The sequence is built from TRBV29-1 and TRBJ1-3; the D gene assignment is ambiguous. Sample: peripheral blood mononuclear cells (PBMCs), taken before the second cycle of nivolumab. This receptor was identified in a human donor with classical Hodgkin lymphoma. The bases read TGCAGCGTTGCTAAGGACCCTGGAAACACCATATATTTT. The encoded protein is CSVAKDPGNTIYF.